This T cell receptor beta chain was captured by sequencing in a study of T cells in Graves' hyperthyroidism and ophthalmopathy. Points on this clonotype: Antigen unknown. One end of the junction fails to match germline, which may point to a read error.

The CDR3 covers 13 residues. Germline loops: CDR1 SEHNR, CDR2 FQNEAQ (reference sequence). Study findings and constraints: With a median lead of roughly 6.2 months before onset, the model predicted ophthalmopathy. Blood also held most thyroid clonotypes expanded beyond 0.001.

RNA transcripts provided the source from which TCR beta CDR3 regions were amplified. RT-PCR in the first round (using the HTBI primer set) targeted the TCR CDR3. TCRdb independently ran MiXCR on the multiplex PCR reads; one entry per CDR3 protein. The sample lists roughly 500,000 distinct CDR3 sequences; approximately 44% were seen once. Thyroid ultrasound, orbital computed tomography, clinical symptoms, and serum thyroxine and TRAb underpinned diagnoses. The chain couples TRBV7-9 to TRBJ1-2; the D is unclear. This TCR came from an adult woman with Graves' disease, either hyperthyroidism or ophthalmopathy (not recorded which). The sample comprised peripheral blood or thyroid tissue (not recorded which). CDR3 nucleotide sequence: TGTGCCGGCAGCCCCCAGGTCGTCTATGGCTACACCTTC. Protein sequence: CAGSPQVVYGYTF.